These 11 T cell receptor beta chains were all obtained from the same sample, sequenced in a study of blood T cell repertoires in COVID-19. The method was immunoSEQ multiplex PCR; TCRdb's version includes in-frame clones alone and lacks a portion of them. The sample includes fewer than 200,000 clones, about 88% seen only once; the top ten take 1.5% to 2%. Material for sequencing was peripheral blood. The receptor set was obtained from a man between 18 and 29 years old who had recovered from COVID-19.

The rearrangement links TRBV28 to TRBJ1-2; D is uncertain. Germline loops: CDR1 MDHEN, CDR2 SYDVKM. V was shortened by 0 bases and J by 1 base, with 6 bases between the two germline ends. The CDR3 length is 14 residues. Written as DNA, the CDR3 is TGTGCCAGCAGTTTATGGCCCGGTAACTATGGCTACACCTTC. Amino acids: CASSLWPGNYGYTF.

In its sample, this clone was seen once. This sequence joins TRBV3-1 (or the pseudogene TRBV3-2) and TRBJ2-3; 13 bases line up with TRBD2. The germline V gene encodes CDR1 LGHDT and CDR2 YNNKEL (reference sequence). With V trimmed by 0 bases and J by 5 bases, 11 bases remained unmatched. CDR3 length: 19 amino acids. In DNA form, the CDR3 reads TGTGCCAGCAGCCAAGACCACACCACTAGCGGGAGGGCCAAAGATACGCAGTATTTT. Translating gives CASSQDHTTSGRAKDTQYF.

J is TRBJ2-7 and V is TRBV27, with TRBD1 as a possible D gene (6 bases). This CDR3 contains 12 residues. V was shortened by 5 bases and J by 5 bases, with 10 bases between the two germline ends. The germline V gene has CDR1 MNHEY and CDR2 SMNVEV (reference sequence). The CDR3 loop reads CASSPQGNEQYF. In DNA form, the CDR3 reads TGTGCCAGCAGTCCCCAGGGGAACGAGCAGTACTTC.

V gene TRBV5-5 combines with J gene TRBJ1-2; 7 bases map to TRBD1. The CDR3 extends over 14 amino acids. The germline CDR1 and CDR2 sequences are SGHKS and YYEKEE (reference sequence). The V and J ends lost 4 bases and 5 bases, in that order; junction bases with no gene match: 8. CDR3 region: CASSQGGLGYGYTF. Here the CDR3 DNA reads TGTGCCAGCAGCCAAGGGGGCTTGGGGTATGGCTACACCTTC.

The CDR3 spells CASSLEGQGNYGYTF. CDR3 in DNA: TGTGCCAGCTCGCTAGAGGGACAGGGAAACTATGGCTACACCTTC. This rearrangement joins TRBV18 to TRBJ1-2; 9 bases are a match to TRBD1. V was pared by 6 bases and J by 2 bases, with 7 bases of the junction left unmatched. The CDR3 length is 15 residues. Germline loops: CDR1 KGHSH, CDR2 LQKENI. The variable domain in full, completed from reference TRBV18 and TRBJ1-2, reads NAGVMQNPRHLVRRRGQEARLRCSPMKGHSHVYWYRQLPEEGLKFMVYLQKENIIDESGMPKERFSAEFPKEGPSILRIQQVVRGDSAAYFCASSLEGQGNYGYTFGSGTRLTVV.

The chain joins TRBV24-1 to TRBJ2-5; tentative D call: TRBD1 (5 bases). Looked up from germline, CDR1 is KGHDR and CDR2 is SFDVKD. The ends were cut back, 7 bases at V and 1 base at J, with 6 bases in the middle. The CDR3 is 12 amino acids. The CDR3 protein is CATRDIQETQYF. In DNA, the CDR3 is TGTGCCACCAGGGACATCCAAGAGACCCAGTACTTC.

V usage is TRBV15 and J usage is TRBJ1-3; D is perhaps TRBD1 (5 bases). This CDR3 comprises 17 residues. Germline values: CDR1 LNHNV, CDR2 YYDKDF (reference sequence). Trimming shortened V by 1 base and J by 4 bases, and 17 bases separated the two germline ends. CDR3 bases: TGTGCCACCAGCAGAGGCTTCTCAGGGTTAGGAGGAAACACCATATATTTT. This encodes CATSRGFSGLGGNTIYF. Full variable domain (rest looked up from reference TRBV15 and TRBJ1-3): DAMVIQNPRYQVTQFGKPVTLSCSQTLNHNVMYWYQQKSSQAPKLLFHYYDKDFNNEADTPDNFQSRRPNTSFCFLDIRSPGLGDTAMYLCATSRGFSGLGGNTIYFGEGSWLTVV.

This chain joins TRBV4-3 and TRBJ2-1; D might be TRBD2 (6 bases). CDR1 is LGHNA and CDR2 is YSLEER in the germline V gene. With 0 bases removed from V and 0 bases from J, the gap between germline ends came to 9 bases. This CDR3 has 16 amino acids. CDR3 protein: CASSQDLTSSYNEQFF. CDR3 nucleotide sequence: TGCGCCAGCAGCCAAGATCTGACTAGCTCCTACAATGAGCAGTTCTTC.

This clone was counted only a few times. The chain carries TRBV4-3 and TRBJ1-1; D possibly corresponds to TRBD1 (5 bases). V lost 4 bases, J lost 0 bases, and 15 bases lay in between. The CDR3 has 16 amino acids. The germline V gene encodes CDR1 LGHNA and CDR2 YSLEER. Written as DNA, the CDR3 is TGCGCCAGCAGCCTACATGGAGGGGCCATGAACACTGAAGCTTTCTTT. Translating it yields CASSLHGGAMNTEAFF.

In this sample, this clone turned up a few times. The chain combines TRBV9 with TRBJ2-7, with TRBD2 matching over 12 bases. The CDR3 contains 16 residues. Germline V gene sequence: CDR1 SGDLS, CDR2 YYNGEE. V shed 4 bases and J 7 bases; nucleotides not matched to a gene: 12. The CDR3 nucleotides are TGTGCCAGCAGCTCAGCCCCGACTAGCGGGAGTCATGAGCAGTACTTC. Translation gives CASSSAPTSGSHEQYF.

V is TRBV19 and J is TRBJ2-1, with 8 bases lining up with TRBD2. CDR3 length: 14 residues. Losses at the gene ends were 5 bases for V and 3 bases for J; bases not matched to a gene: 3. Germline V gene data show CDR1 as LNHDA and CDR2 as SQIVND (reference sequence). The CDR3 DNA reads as TGTGCCAGTAGTCCGGGACTAGTCTACAATGAGCAGTTCTTC. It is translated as CASSPGLVYNEQFF.